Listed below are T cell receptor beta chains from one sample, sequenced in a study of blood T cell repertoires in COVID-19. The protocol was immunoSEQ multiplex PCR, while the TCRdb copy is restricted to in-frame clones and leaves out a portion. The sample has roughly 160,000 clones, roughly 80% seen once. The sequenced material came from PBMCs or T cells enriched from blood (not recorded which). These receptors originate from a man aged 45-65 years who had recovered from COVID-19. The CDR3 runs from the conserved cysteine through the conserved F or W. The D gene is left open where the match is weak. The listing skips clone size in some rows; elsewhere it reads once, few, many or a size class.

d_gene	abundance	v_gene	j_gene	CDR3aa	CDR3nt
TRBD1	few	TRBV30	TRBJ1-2	CAWQGVTYGYTF	TGTGCCTGGCAGGGGGTCACCTATGGCTACACCTTC
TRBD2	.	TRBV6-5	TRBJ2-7	CASSIAGNSYEQYF	TGTGCCAGCAGTATAGCGGGGAACTCCTACGAGCAGTACTTC
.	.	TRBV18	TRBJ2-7	CASSQGKGYEQYF	TGTGCCAGCTCCCAGGGGAAGGGCTACGAGCAGTACTTC
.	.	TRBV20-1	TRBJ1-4	CSASGRAFLGEKLFF	TGCAGTGCTAGTGGCAGGGCTTTTCTTGGTGAAAAACTGTTTTTT
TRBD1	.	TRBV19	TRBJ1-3	CASSMDRSPGNTIYF	TGTGCCAGTAGTATGGACAGGTCCCCTGGAAACACCATATATTTT
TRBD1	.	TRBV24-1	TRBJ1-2	CATSDQGGNLGGYTF	TGTGCCACCAGTGATCAGGGGGGTAACTTAGGTGGCTACACCTTC
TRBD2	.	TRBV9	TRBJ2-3	CASSASGGARDTQYF	TGTGCCAGCAGCGCTAGCGGGGGGGCCCGTGATACGCAGTATTTT
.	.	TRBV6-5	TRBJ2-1	CASSSPGSYNEQFF	TGTGCCAGCAGTTCACCGGGGTCCTACAATGAGCAGTTCTTC
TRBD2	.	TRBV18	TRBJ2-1	CASSPPGTSGGDHEQFF	TGTGCCAGCTCACCACCGGGAACTAGCGGGGGGGACCATGAGCAGTTCTTC
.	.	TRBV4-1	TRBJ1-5	CASSHYGDSNQPQHF	TGCGCCAGCAGCCATTACGGAGATAGCAATCAGCCCCAGCATTTT
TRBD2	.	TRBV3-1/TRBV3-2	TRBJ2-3	CASSPGLLAADGTQYF	TGTGCCAGCAGCCCGGGGCTACTAGCGGCCGATGGGACGCAGTATTTT
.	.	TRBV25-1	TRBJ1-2	CASTPTGSGGYTF	TGTGCCAGCACTCCGACAGGTTCGGGTGGCTACACCTTC
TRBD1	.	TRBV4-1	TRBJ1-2	CASSQSPGGNYGYTF	TGCGCCAGCAGCCAATCCCCAGGGGGGAACTATGGCTACACCTTC
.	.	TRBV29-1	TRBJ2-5	CSVGFGLRETQYF	TGCAGCGTTGGGTTCGGACTACGAGAGACCCAGTACTTC
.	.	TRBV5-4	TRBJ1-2	CASSLVGGGYGYTF	TGTGCCAGCAGCTTGGTCGGGGGAGGGTATGGCTACACCTTC
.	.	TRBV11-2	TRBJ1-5	CASSINRQSNQPQHF	TGTGCCAGCAGCATAAATCGACAGAGCAATCAGCCCCAGCATTTT